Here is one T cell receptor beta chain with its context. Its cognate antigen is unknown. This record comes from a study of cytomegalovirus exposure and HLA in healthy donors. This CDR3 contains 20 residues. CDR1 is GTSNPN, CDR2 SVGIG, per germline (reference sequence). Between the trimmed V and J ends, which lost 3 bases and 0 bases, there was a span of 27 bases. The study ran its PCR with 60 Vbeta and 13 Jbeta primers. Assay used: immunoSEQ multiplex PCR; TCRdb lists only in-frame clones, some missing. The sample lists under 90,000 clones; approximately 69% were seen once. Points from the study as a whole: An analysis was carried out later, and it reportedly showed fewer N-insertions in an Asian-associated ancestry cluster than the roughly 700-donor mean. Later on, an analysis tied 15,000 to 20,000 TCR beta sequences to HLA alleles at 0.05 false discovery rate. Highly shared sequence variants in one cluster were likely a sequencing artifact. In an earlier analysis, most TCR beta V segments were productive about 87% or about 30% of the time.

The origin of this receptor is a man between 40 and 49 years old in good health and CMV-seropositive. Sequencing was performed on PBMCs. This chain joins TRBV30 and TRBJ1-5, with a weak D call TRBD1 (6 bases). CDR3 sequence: CAWSARYPGTQTYSNQPQHF. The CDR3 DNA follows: TGTGCCTGGAGCGCACGCTATCCCGGGACACAGACTTATAGCAATCAGCCCCAGCATTTT.